A single sample gave rise to the 20 T cell receptor beta chains below, sequenced in a study of OX40 agonist ivuxolimab in advanced cancers. The protocol was immunoSEQ multiplex PCR, while the TCRdb copy is restricted to in-frame clones and leaves out a portion. Counted here are 50,000 to 80,000 clones, around 83% occurring once; the ten biggest clones make up 3%. The sample here was CD4+ or CD8+ T cells sorted from blood, taken in a trial of the OX40 agonist ivuxolimab. The receptors shown here come from an adult with an advanced solid tumor such as melanoma, head and neck, liver or kidney cancer.

V usage is TRBV19 and J usage is TRBJ2-1, with 9 bases that match TRBD2. This CDR3 comprises 12 residues. V was pared by 10 bases and J by 6 bases, with 4 bases of the junction left unmatched. Germline loops: CDR1 LNHDA, CDR2 SQIVND (reference sequence). CDR3 in DNA: TGTGCCACCCAGACTAGCGGCAATGAGCAGTTCTTC. Protein product: CATQTSGNEQFF.

The chain joins TRBV7-6 to TRBJ2-1; the D gene is possibly TRBD2 (5 bases). Germline CDR1 is SGHVS and CDR2 is FNYEAQ. The CDR3 runs 13 residues. V dropped 0 bases and J dropped 8 bases, with 8 bases sitting between them. Written as DNA, the CDR3 is TGTGCCAGCAGCTTAGCCCCGGAGGATGAGCAGTTCTTC. This codes for CASSLAPEDEQFF.

In DNA, the CDR3 is TGTGCCAGCAGCCTGGCCGCTATGGGAGAAAAACTGTTTTTT. Translation gives CASSLAAMGEKLFF. The chain uses TRBV9 and TRBJ1-4; D is unresolved. Germline assignment: CDR1 SGDLS and CDR2 YYNGEE. The CDR3 loop spans 14 amino acids. V gave up 4 bases and J gave up 8 bases, with 15 bases separating them.

The rearrangement joins TRBV18 to TRBJ2-7; the match to TRBD1 covers 9 bases. The CDR3 has 14 amino acids. Germline V lookup: CDR1 KGHSH, CDR2 LQKENI. V lost 6 bases to trimming and J lost 6 bases; unmatched junction nucleotides: 9. CDR3 in amino acids: CASSPSGTGSEQYF. Here the CDR3 DNA reads TGTGCCAGCTCTCCTTCGGGGACAGGGTCCGAGCAGTACTTC.

Concerning this clone: Within the sample, other DNA sequences also encode this same CDR3. The CDR3 spells CASSVAGGQTNTGELFF. The CDR3 DNA sequence: TGTGCCAGCAGCGTAGCGGGGGGGCAGACGAACACCGGGGAGCTGTTTTTT. The chain carries TRBV9 and TRBJ2-2; 8 bases line up with TRBD2. With 0 bases clipped from V and 0 bases from J, the junction kept 4 bases outside the gene matches. This CDR3 has 17 residues. The germline gives CDR1 SGDLS, CDR2 YYNGEE.

The chain joins TRBV9 to TRBJ2-5; unclear D gene. Germline V lookup: CDR1 SGDLS, CDR2 YYNGEE. Trimming took 4 bases from V and 5 from J, leaving 21 bases between them. This CDR3 has 16 amino acids. The CDR3 region is CASSPDQGPSGETQYF. In DNA form, the CDR3 reads TGTGCCAGCAGCCCGGATCAAGGACCTTCTGGTGAGACCCAGTACTTC.

This clone was recorded once. In DNA, the CDR3 is TGTGCCAGTAGTATTATGGCGAGTCCAGGGACCCAGTACTTC. This encodes CASSIMASPGTQYF. V and J are TRBV19 and TRBJ2-5, with D unclear. V lost 3 bases to trimming and J lost 7 bases, with 15 bases between them. This CDR3 has 14 residues. Germline V CDR1 and CDR2: LNHDA, SQIVND (reference sequence).

This clone was observed a few times. The genes are TRBV28 and TRBJ1-6; TRBD1 agrees at 8 bases. The germline gives CDR1 MDHEN, CDR2 SYDVKM. This CDR3 region has 14 residues. J gave up 9 bases and V 1 base, and 2 bases lay outside the gene matches. Written as DNA, the CDR3 is TGTGCCAGCAGTTTATACAGGGGGGGTTCACCCCTCCACTTT. Protein: CASSLYRGGSPLHF.

The chain uses TRBV6-6 and TRBJ2-7, with D perhaps being TRBD1 or TRBD2 (5 bases each). This CDR3 is 11 amino acids long. Trimming removed 6 bases from V and 7 bases from J, with 10 bases in between. The V gene's germline CDR1 is MNHNY and CDR2 SVGAGI (reference sequence). This CDR3 is CASSPGGEQYF. The CDR3 region has the DNA TGTGCCAGCAGCCCTGGGGGTGAGCAGTACTTC.

The V gene is TRBV30, the J gene TRBJ2-7, with 10 bases that match TRBD1. The CDR3 has 15 residues. Germline V gene lookup returns CDR1 GTSNPN and CDR2 SVGIG (reference sequence). V was clipped by 0 bases and J by 1 base; unmatched bases: 3. The chain's CDR3 is CAWSVWTGGSYEQYF. DNA of the CDR3: TGTGCCTGGAGTGTTTGGACAGGGGGTTCCTACGAGCAGTACTTC.

The chain employs TRBV28 and TRBJ1-4; D remains ambiguous. The CDR3 loop spans 13 amino acids. Germline CDR1 is MDHEN and CDR2 is SYDVKM. Deletions cut 6 bases from V and 4 bases from J, with 9 bases between. The CDR3 sequence: CASRVQDNEKLFF. For the CDR3, the DNA is TGTGCCAGCAGGGTACAAGATAATGAAAAACTGTTTTTT.

The chain joins TRBV5-4 to TRBJ1-5; D may be TRBD1 (5 bases). From germline, CDR1 is SGHNT and CDR2 YYREEE (reference sequence). The CDR3 is 15 amino acids. The V and J ends lost 0 bases and 1 base respectively, with 8 bases between them. The CDR3 DNA sequence: TGTGCCAGCAGCTTGGGGGGCGGGAGCAATCAGCCCCAGCATTTT. Its translation is CASSLGGGSNQPQHF.

The V call is TRBV5-1, the J call TRBJ2-4; D remains unclear. V lost 4 bases to trimming and J lost 1 base, with 9 bases between them. CDR3 size: 14 residues. Germline assignment: CDR1 SGHRS and CDR2 YFSETQ. CDR3 residues: CASSPEWAKNIQYF. The DNA for the CDR3 is TGCGCCAGCAGCCCGGAGTGGGCCAAAAACATTCAGTACTTC.

This chain links TRBV7-8 with TRBJ1-2; 7 nucleotides align to TRBD1. This CDR3 is 15 amino acids long. V gave up 0 bases and J gave up 2 bases; unmatched junction bases: 3. Looked up from germline, CDR1 is SGHVS and CDR2 is FQNEAQ. The CDR3: CASSLAGTVNYGYTF. In DNA form, the CDR3 reads TGTGCCAGCAGCTTAGCGGGGACAGTAAACTATGGCTACACCTTC.

V is TRBV5-1 and J is TRBJ2-5; 11 bases match TRBD2. Losses at the gene ends were 4 bases for V and 4 bases for J; bases not matched to a gene: 9. In germline, CDR1 is SGHRS, CDR2 YFSETQ. The CDR3 length is 16 residues. The CDR3 loop reads CASSGSSGGARETQYF. Here the CDR3 DNA reads TGCGCCAGCAGCGGTAGTAGCGGGGGGGCCCGAGAGACCCAGTACTTC.

V gene TRBV28 combines with J gene TRBJ1-4; D is unresolved. The CDR3 runs 14 residues. Germline V gene data show CDR1 as MDHEN and CDR2 as SYDVKM. The V and J ends lost 3 bases and 1 base respectively, with 6 bases between them. DNA of the CDR3: TGTGCCAGCAGTTTCTCCATAACTAATGAAAAACTGTTTTTT. This gives the protein CASSFSITNEKLFF.

J is TRBJ2-6 and V is TRBV4-2; D could derive from TRBD1 or TRBD2 (7 bases each). V dropped 0 bases and J dropped 4 bases, with 19 bases sitting between them. Germline CDR1 is LGHNA and CDR2 is YNFKEQ. The CDR3 sequence is 19 residues long. The CDR3, as DNA: TGTGCCAGCAGCCAAGAGACTTACCAGGGGGGGTACGGGGCCAACGTCCTGACTTTC. It translates to CASSQETYQGGYGANVLTF.

This chain joins TRBV7-3 and TRBJ2-1; 7 bases fit TRBD2. The CDR3 runs 16 residues. J lost 8 bases, V lost 5 bases, and 15 bases had no gene match. Germline values: CDR1 SGHTA, CDR2 FQGTGA. Here the CDR3 reads CASSVTSARSGDEQFF. The CDR3 DNA reads TGTGCCAGCAGCGTTACTAGCGCGAGATCCGGCGATGAGCAGTTCTTC. The variable domain in full, with the rest retrieved from reference TRBV7-3 and TRBJ2-1, is GAGVSQTPSNKVTEKGKYVELRCDPISGHTALYWYRQSLGQGPEFLIYFQGTGAADDSGLPNDRFFAVRPEGSVSTLKIQRTERGDSAVYLCASSVTSARSGDEQFFGPGTRLTVL.

The table lists this clone with a few counts. The chain is built from TRBV30 and TRBJ1-6; D is undetermined. Germline-derived CDR1 and CDR2 are GTSNPN and SVGIG (reference sequence). The CDR3 covers 13 residues. Trimming stripped 4 bases from V and 0 bases from J, with 4 bases between. Here the CDR3 reads CAWTFSYNSPLHF. CDR3 in DNA: TGTGCCTGGACCTTCTCCTATAATTCACCCCTCCACTTT.

The chain combines TRBV5-1 with TRBJ1-3; D might be TRBD1 (6 bases). Between the trimmed V and J ends, which lost 4 bases and 4 bases, there was a span of 18 bases. The germline CDR1 and CDR2 sequences are SGHRS and YFSETQ. This CDR3 has 16 amino acids. The CDR3 DNA reads TGCGCCAGCAGCCTCTACCCGGGGGCCGGCGGAAACACCATATATTTT. Translation gives CASSLYPGAGGNTIYF. Combining the CDR3 with reference TRBV5-1 and TRBJ1-3 gives the whole variable domain KAGVTQTPRYLIKTRGQQVTLSCSPISGHRSVSWYQQTPGQGLQFLFEYFSETQRNKGNFPGRFSGRQFSNSRSEMNVSTLELGDSALYLCASSLYPGAGGNTIYFGEGSWLTVV.